These T cell receptor beta chains were read from a single sample in a study of CD8+CD57+ T cells in acquired aplastic anemia. TCRdb re-called the reads through MiXCR, storing one row per CDR3 protein. The repertoire includes 200,000 or so distinct CDR3 sequences, roughly 60% of them detected once, and about 60% sits in the top ten. Source material: sorted CD4+, CD8+, or CD8+CD57+ T cells (not recorded which) from PBMCs. The receptors derive from a human donor with aplastic anemia. The CDR3 runs from the conserved cysteine through the conserved F or W. The D gene is left open where the match is weak.

V gene	D gene	CDR3 protein
TRBV5-4	TRBD1	CASSLDRTGVKTQYF
TRBV6-4	TRBD2	CASSTLPAGGNNEQFF
TRBV10-3	NA	CATSESIGTYEQYF
TRBV7-6	TRBD1	CASSSGQGSHGELFF
TRBV18	NA	CASSLDSPYNSPLHF
TRBV5-1	NA	CASSLGMGTGYTF
TRBV27	NA	CASSLRSIDSPLHF
TRBV10-3	TRBD1	CAISEPGQGAWYGYTF
TRBV7-2	NA	CASSLYLNTEAFF
TRBV9	NA	CASSALDMNGYTF
TRBV12-3/TRBV12-4	TRBD1	CATSDRDSAGDQPQHF
TRBV7-8	NA	CASSENRDHEQFF
TRBV11-2	NA	CASCPVGNSPLHF
TRBV6-5	NA	CASSYSKRGATEAFF
TRBV11-2	TRBD1	CASSKQGDYGYTF
TRBV7-9	NA	CASSLGVSGAGDTQYF
TRBV10-3	TRBD2	CAIRASGRNNEQFF
TRBV29-1	NA	CSVAWDGSPLHF
TRBV14	NA	CASSQADSSYGYTF
TRBV7-9	NA	CASSHPVRGVDEQFF
TRBV20-1	NA	CSAVGRMTPYEQYF
TRBV5-5	NA	CASSVEDGDLYGYTF
TRBV19	NA	CASRSSGYGYTF
TRBV20-1	TRBD1	CSASGQGVVGRNTIYF
TRBV19	NA	CASALGRGSLGPYEQYF
TRBV20-1	NA	CSARDWGGASEQYF
TRBV20-1	NA	CSAGAGSNQPQHF
TRBV20-1	NA	CSANTGGNQPQHF
TRBV10-3	NA	CAISEGLPYEQYF
TRBV12-3/TRBV12-4	NA	CASRPGGSGEQYF
TRBV7-8	TRBD1	CASSQGQGGAEQYF
TRBV12-3/TRBV12-4	TRBD1	CASSPDRGRITTSVYGYTF
TRBV5-1	TRBD1	CASSSSTPGQGTTEAFF
TRBV20-1	NA	CSARDPAGQTQYF
TRBV2	TRBD1	CASSRDRGYGYTF
TRBV20-1	NA	CSAGGPRNTEAFF
TRBV29-1	NA	CSVDSVREAFF